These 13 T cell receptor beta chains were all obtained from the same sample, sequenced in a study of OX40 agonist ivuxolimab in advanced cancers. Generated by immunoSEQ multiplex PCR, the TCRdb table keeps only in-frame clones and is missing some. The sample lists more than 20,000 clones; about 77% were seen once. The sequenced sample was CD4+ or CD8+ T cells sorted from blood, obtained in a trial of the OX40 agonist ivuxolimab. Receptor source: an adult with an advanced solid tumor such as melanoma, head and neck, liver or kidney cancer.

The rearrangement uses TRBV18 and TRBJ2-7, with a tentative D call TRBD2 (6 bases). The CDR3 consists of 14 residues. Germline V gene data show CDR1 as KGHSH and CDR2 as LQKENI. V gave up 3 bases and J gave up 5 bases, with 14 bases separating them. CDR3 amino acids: CASSPSYAGNEQYF. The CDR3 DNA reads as TGTGCCAGCTCACCGTCCTATGCGGGGAACGAGCAGTACTTC.

Here the CDR3 DNA reads TGTGCCAGCAGTCACTCTGGAAACACCATATATTTT. Protein product: CASSHSGNTIYF. The chain links TRBV2 to TRBJ1-3; unclear D gene. This CDR3 region has 12 residues. Trimming shortened V by 5 bases and J by 0 bases, and 2 bases separated the two germline ends. Germline V gene lookup returns CDR1 SNHLY and CDR2 FYNNEI.

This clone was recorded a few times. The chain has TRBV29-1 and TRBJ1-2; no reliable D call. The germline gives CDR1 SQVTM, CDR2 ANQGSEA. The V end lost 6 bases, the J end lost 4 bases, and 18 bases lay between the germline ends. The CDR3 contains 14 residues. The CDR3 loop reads CSVLSYLWSYGYTF. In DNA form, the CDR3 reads TGCAGCGTCCTAAGTTATCTTTGGTCCTATGGCTACACCTTC.

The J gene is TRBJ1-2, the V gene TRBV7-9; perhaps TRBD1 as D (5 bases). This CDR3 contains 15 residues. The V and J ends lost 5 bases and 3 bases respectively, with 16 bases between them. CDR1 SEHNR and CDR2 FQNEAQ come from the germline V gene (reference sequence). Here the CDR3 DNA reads TGTGCCAGCAGCCTCCGGGACGGAGAGCACTATGGCTACACCTTC. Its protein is CASSLRDGEHYGYTF.

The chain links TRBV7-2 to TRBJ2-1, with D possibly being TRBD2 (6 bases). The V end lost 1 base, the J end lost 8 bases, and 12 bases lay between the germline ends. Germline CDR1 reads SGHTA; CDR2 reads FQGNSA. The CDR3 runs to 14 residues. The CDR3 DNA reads TGTGCCAGCAGCTTAGAGGCGGGACGTTATGAGCAGTTCTTC. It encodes CASSLEAGRYEQFF. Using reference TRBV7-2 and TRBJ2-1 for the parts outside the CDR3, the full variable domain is GAGVSQSPSNKVTEKGKDVELRCDPISGHTALYWYRQSLGQGLEFLIYFQGNSAPDKSGLPSDRFSAERTGGSVSTLTIQRTQQEDSAVYLCASSLEAGRYEQFFGPGTRLTVL.

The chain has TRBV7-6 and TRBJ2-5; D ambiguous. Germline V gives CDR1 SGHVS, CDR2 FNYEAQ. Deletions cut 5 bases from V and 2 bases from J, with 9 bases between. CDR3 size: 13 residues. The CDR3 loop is CASSPWVQETQYF. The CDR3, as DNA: TGTGCCAGCAGCCCATGGGTACAAGAGACCCAGTACTTC.

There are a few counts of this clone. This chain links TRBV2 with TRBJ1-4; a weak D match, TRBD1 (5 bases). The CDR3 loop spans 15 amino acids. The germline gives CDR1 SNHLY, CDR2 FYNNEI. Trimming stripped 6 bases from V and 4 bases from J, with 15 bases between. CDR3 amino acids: CASRLTTVLNEKLFF. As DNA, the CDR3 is TGTGCCAGCAGATTGACGACAGTACTTAATGAAAAACTGTTTTTT.

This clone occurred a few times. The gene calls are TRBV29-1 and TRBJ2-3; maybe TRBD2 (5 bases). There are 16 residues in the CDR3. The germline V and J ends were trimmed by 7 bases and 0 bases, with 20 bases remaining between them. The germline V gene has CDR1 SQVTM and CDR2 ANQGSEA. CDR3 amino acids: CSARPKAGRSTDTQYF. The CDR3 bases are TGCAGCGCCCGCCCGAAGGCGGGCCGAAGCACAGATACGCAGTATTTT.

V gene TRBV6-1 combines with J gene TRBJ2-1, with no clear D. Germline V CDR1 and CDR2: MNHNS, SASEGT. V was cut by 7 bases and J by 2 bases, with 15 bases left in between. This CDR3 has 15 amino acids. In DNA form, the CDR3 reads TGTGCCAGCATAGTGGCGCCCCAGGCCTACAATGAGCAGTTCTTC. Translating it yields CASIVAPQAYNEQFF.

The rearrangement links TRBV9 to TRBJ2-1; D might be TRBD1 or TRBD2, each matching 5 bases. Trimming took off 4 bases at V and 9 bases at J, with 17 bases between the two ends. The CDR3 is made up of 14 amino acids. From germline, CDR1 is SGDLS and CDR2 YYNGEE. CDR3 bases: TGTGCCAGCAGCCAAAGGGACCGTGTAGTTGAGCAGTTCTTC. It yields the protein CASSQRDRVVEQFF.

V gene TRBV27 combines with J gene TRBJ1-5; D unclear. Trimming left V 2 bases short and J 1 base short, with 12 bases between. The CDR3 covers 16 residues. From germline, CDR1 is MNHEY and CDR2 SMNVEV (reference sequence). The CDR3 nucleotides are TGTGCCAGCAGTTTACACGGAGTTAGGAGCAATCAGCCCCAGCATTTT. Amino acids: CASSLHGVRSNQPQHF.

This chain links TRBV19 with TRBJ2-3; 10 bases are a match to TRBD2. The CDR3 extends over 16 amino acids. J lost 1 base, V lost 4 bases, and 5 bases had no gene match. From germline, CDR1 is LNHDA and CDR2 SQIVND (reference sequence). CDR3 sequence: CASSKIGTSGTDTQYF. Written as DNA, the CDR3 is TGTGCCAGTAGTAAGATCGGGACTAGCGGCACAGATACGCAGTATTTT.

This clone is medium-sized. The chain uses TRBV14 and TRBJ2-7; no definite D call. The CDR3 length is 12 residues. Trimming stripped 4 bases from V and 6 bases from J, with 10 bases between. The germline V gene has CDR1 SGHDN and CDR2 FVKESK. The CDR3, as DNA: TGTGCCAGCAGCCCTTTCCCTGGCGAGCAGTACTTC. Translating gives CASSPFPGEQYF.